The 20 T cell receptor beta chains reported below all come from one sample, sequenced in a study of cytotoxic CD8 clonotypes in ibrutinib-treated CLL. This table comes from immunoSEQ multiplex PCR, and its TCRdb copy is limited to in-frame clones, with some not included. The profile shows about 200,000 clones, more than 65% of them singletons. The sequences come from PBMCs, collected after 12 months of ibrutinib treatment. These receptors were taken from a human donor with chronic lymphocytic leukemia.

The V and J genes are TRBV18 and TRBJ2-3; 7 bases line up with TRBD2. The CDR3 has 14 amino acids. V lost 6 bases, J lost 4 bases, and 7 bases stayed unmatched. The germline gives CDR1 KGHSH, CDR2 LQKENI. The CDR3 coding sequence is TGTGCCAGCTCCAGCGGGGTTGGAGCAGATACGCAGTATTTT. This gives the protein CASSSGVGADTQYF.

The V and J genes are TRBV7-3 and TRBJ2-5; D call uncertain. Trimming pared 2 bases from V and 10 bases from J, leaving 14 bases between. The length of the CDR3 is 13 residues. Germline CDR1 is SGHTA and CDR2 is FQGTGA. The CDR3 protein is CASSLDPTEDQYF. DNA for the CDR3: TGTGCCAGCAGCTTAGATCCAACAGAGGACCAGTACTTC.

J is TRBJ1-3 and V is TRBV5-6; D ambiguous. V lost 3 bases, J lost 4 bases, and 17 bases lay in between. The length of the CDR3 is 16 residues. Germline loops: CDR1 SGHDT, CDR2 YYEEEE. CDR3 region: CASSWGIDLRGNTIYF. Written as DNA, the CDR3 is TGTGCCAGCAGCTGGGGTATAGACCTTAGGGGAAACACCATATATTTT.

The gene calls are TRBV27 and TRBJ1-2; D is perhaps TRBD1 (6 bases). CDR1 is MNHEY, CDR2 SMNVEV, per germline (reference sequence). This CDR3 is built from 15 residues. V lost 6 bases, J lost 7 bases, and 21 bases lay in between. The CDR3, as DNA: TGTGCCAGCAGCCCTGGGGGCTCCAGGGTAGGTGGCTACACCTTC. Residues: CASSPGGSRVGGYTF.

This clone was seen a few times. The chain's CDR3 is CASTLSGTGDEQYF. DNA for the CDR3: TGTGCCAGCACCCTTTCCGGGACAGGGGACGAGCAGTACTTC. The rearrangement uses TRBV28 and TRBJ2-7; 10 bases are shared with TRBD1. CDR1 is MDHEN and CDR2 is SYDVKM in the germline V gene. The CDR3 extends over 14 amino acids. Trimming took 7 bases from V and 5 from J; bases not matched to a gene: 8.

This chain joins TRBV7-3 and TRBJ2-5, with 10 bases identical to TRBD1. The ends lost 5 bases at V and 3 bases at J; junction bases unmatched: 12. This CDR3 contains 17 residues. CDR1 SGHTA and CDR2 FQGTGA come from the germline V gene. CDR3: CASSPGPRDRGKETQYF. In DNA form, the CDR3 reads TGTGCCAGCAGCCCAGGGCCCCGGGACAGGGGAAAAGAGACCCAGTACTTC.

The chain carries TRBV18 and TRBJ2-1; D is unresolved. V lost 6 bases, J lost 0 bases, and 12 bases lay in between. Germline loops: CDR1 KGHSH, CDR2 LQKENI. The CDR3 spans 15 residues. CDR3 region: CASSPQTSSYNEQFF. The CDR3 DNA follows: TGTGCCAGCTCGCCTCAGACGAGCTCCTACAATGAGCAGTTCTTC. Combining the CDR3 with reference TRBV18 and TRBJ2-1 gives the whole variable domain NAGVMQNPRHLVRRRGQEARLRCSPMKGHSHVYWYRQLPEEGLKFMVYLQKENIIDESGMPKERFSAEFPKEGPSILRIQQVVRGDSAAYFCASSPQTSSYNEQFFGPGTRLTVL.

The V gene is TRBV29-1, the J gene TRBJ2-3; 7 bases fit TRBD2. From germline, CDR1 is SQVTM and CDR2 ANQGSEA. This CDR3 comprises 15 residues. V dropped 7 bases and J dropped 4; count of bases not matched to a gene: 14. This CDR3 is CSARGTTARADTQYF. CDR3 nucleotide sequence: TGCAGCGCGCGGGGGACTACTGCTAGGGCAGATACGCAGTATTTT.

The chain recombines TRBV5-6 with TRBJ1-1, with D unclear. The CDR3 has 12 amino acids. Germline CDR1 reads SGHDT; CDR2 reads YYEEEE. The ends were cut back, 3 bases at V and 7 bases at J, with 10 bases in the middle. This CDR3 reads CASSSRASEAFF. CDR3 nucleotide sequence: TGTGCCAGCAGCTCAAGGGCTAGTGAAGCTTTCTTT.

The chain recombines TRBV28 with TRBJ1-4; D may be TRBD1 (6 bases). This CDR3 spans 16 amino acids. Germline loops: CDR1 MDHEN, CDR2 SYDVKM. Trimming pared 4 bases from V and 4 bases from J, leaving 16 bases between. Here the CDR3 reads CASSSAGARGNEKLFF. CDR3 nucleotide sequence: TGTGCCAGCAGTTCCGCAGGGGCGCGGGGTAATGAAAAACTGTTTTTT.

The rearrangement joins TRBV7-8 to TRBJ1-2; D not resolved. This CDR3 has 13 amino acids. CDR1 SGHVS and CDR2 FQNEAQ come from the germline V gene. V was pared by 4 bases and J by 3 bases, with 9 bases between. The CDR3 DNA follows: TGTGCCAGCAGCTCCGTAGATTACTATGGCTACACCTTC. It codes for CASSSVDYYGYTF.

This rearrangement joins TRBV30 to TRBJ1-1, with TRBD1 identical over 8 bases. With V trimmed by 3 bases and J by 3 bases, 9 bases remained unmatched. The CDR3 extends over 15 amino acids. Germline V CDR1 and CDR2: GTSNPN, SVGIG (reference sequence). The CDR3 region is CAWRPTVQGDTEAFF. CDR3 sequence (DNA): TGTGCCTGGAGACCCACTGTACAGGGGGACACTGAAGCTTTCTTT.

The rearrangement links TRBV28 to TRBJ2-7; D gene ambiguous. V lost 4 bases, J lost 0 bases, and 19 bases lay in between. The V gene's germline CDR1 is MDHEN and CDR2 SYDVKM. The CDR3 totals 17 residues. In DNA, the CDR3 is TGTGCCAGCAGTTACCCCCCGACACCGAAAACCTCCTACGAGCAGTACTTC. It encodes CASSYPPTPKTSYEQYF.

This clone came up once. This chain connects TRBV5-6 to TRBJ1-6, with no clear D. Germline V lookup: CDR1 SGHDT, CDR2 YYEEEE. This CDR3 contains 15 residues. V lost 2 bases and J lost 2, with 8 bases in between. Here the CDR3 DNA reads TGTGCCAGCAGCTTTGACTGGGCCTATAATTCACCCCTCCACTTT. This encodes CASSFDWAYNSPLHF.

V is TRBV2 and J is TRBJ2-4, with D unresolved. Germline lookup yields CDR1 SNHLY and CDR2 FYNNEI. The CDR3 covers 13 residues. V was trimmed by 4 bases and J by 3 bases, leaving 7 bases between them. CDR3 sequence: CASSAVGKNIQYF. The CDR3 DNA reads as TGTGCCAGCAGTGCGGTAGGCAAAAACATTCAGTACTTC.

V gene TRBV27 combines with J gene TRBJ2-1; 7 nucleotides line up with TRBD1. V shed 6 bases and J 1 base; nucleotides not matched to a gene: 3. The CDR3 is 14 residues long. Germline lookup yields CDR1 MNHEY and CDR2 SMNVEV (reference sequence). The CDR3: CASSSTGSYNEQFF. CDR3 sequence (DNA): TGTGCCAGCAGCTCGACAGGGTCCTACAATGAGCAGTTCTTC.

The chain employs TRBV7-9 and TRBJ2-3; 7 positions agree with TRBD1. The CDR3 runs 15 residues. With V trimmed by 5 bases and J by 0 bases, 5 bases remained unmatched. Germline CDR1 SEHNR, CDR2 FQNEAQ (reference sequence). The CDR3 sequence: CASSRETGSTDTQYF. The CDR3 DNA reads TGTGCCAGCAGCCGTGAGACAGGGAGCACAGATACGCAGTATTTT.

V is TRBV27 and J is TRBJ2-7; TRBD1 or TRBD2 may be the D gene (5 bases each). Between the trimmed V and J ends, which lost 5 bases and 7 bases, there was a span of 24 bases. The germline V gene encodes CDR1 MNHEY and CDR2 SMNVEV (reference sequence). The CDR3 extends over 16 amino acids. The chain's CDR3 is CASSDRGPRVLGEQYF. The CDR3 DNA is TGTGCCAGCAGTGACCGGGGCCCCAGGGTCTTGGGGGAGCAGTACTTC.

This chain links TRBV6-1 with TRBJ1-1, with 11 bases lining up with TRBD1. Germline V gives CDR1 MNHNS, CDR2 SASEGT. The CDR3 is 14 amino acids. After removal of 6 bases from V and 3 bases from J, the junction contained 3 bases not matched to a gene. As DNA, the CDR3 is TGTGCCAGCAGATTGGACAGGGGGCACACTGAAGCTTTCTTT. Protein: CASRLDRGHTEAFF.

This chain's CDR3 is CASSPGMGDRAFF. CDR3 nucleotide sequence: TGCGCCAGCAGCCCTGGGATGGGGGACAGGGCTTTCTTT. The rearrangement links TRBV5-1 to TRBJ1-1; 8 nucleotides agree with TRBD1. CDR3 length equals 13 residues. V lost 4 bases, J lost 11 bases, and 10 bases stayed unmatched. The germline gives CDR1 SGHRS, CDR2 YFSETQ.